The T cell receptor beta chain under discussion was sequenced for a study of blood T cell repertoires in COVID-19. For the study at large: Some COVID-19 samples were acute and others convalescent; all came from the United States, Italy and Spain.

In the source study's methods: Reference gene primer amplification in the assay estimated nucleated cell counts. Sequencing used immunoSEQ multiplex PCR; TCRdb keeps in-frame clones, though not all of them. The V and J calls and clone size come from that table; D and trimming were worked out from the DNA. This sample has roughly 260,000 clones, with about 89% found just once. CDR3 size: 16 residues. The V segment lost 2 bases and the J segment 4 bases; nucleotides outside the gene matches: 5. The germline V gene encodes CDR1 MDHEN and CDR2 SYDVKM. The material sequenced was peripheral blood. This TCR was sampled from a woman between 45 and 65 years old with acute or convalescent COVID-19. The chain carries TRBV28 and TRBJ1-6, with 7 bases identical to TRBD1. For the CDR3, the DNA is TGTGCCAGCAGTTTACCCTGGGGACAGTATAATTCACCCCTCCACTTT. This gives the protein CASSLPWGQYNSPLHF.